This TCR beta chain was recorded in a study of blood T cell repertoires in COVID-19 (dated by TCRdb to 2019 to 2021). With regard to the full study: Collaborator samples came from the United States, Italy and Spain and covered acute and convalescent phases of COVID-19. HLA class I and class II types, where available, came from metadata supplied by the sample provider rather than from assay-based typing. Samples came from the ongoing ImmuneRACE study (first 160 participants) plus 1,254 subjects from 6 global collaborators. The repertoires were released in a freely available public database meant as a resource for research on the immune response to SARS-CoV-2. Sample metadata almost always included a de-identified subject ID, COVID-19 status, age in years and sex. The prospective study material was composed of cDNA or gDNA derived from T cells, B-cell-depleted T cells, or PBMCs. Deeply sampled blood TCRbeta repertoires from subjects exposed to, actively infected with, or recovered from COVID-19 were included in the dataset.

Results the study describes overall, beyond this receptor: The quantity of clinical and demographic metadata differed by source and by participant and was supplied without curation.

The immunoSEQ Assay, a bias-controlled multiplex PCR, was used to amplify TCRbeta CDR3 regions from genomic DNA. Per the source publication's procedure: The number of nucleated cells in each sample was estimated from the amplification of reference gene primers within the assay. To quantify the absolute abundance of each unique TCRbeta CDR3 rearrangement, sequence reads were collapsed and filtered. For each sample, productive Simpson clonality was calculated as the square root of Simpson's diversity index across productive rearrangements. TCRdb holds this immuneACCESS table with in-frame rearrangements only. Some clones are missing; in checked studies, unresolved V genes explain under half, and the rest has no known cause. That table supplies the V and J calls and clone size; D and trimming were determined from the DNA. Across this sample there are some 31,000 clones, with roughly 80% seen only once. The top ten clonotypes cover 3.1% of the sample.

Concerning this clone itself: Its antigen has not been determined. Within one base of it there is no much larger clone, and no base qualities were kept.

The CDR3, cysteine through phenylalanine, is 14 amino acids long. Only the CDR3 part of the read is kept: 42 bases, read in frame from the first base. Trimmed from V: 5 bases; trimmed from J: 6 bases; junction bases lacking a gene match: 6. Looking up the germline V gene yields CDR1 SGHTA and CDR2 FQGNSA. One collaborating source in Seattle enrolled patients during active infection and followed them longitudinally through the course of disease. Whole blood was collected in K2EDTA tubes by collaborating institutions according to the institutions' own protocols. For TCRbeta analysis, collaborators shipped samples in one of three forms: frozen whole blood, isolated PBMCs, or DNA extracted from either of those sample types.

Sequences were obtained from peripheral blood. The sequence links TRBV7-2 to TRBJ2-1; TRBD1 matches 8 bases in the middle. The sequence came from a man in his 70s with COVID-19, enrolled during active disease. In nucleotide form, the sequence is TGTGCCAGCAGCCATGGACAGGGTGGCAATGAGCAGTTCTTC. Its coded protein is CASSHGQGGNEQFF.